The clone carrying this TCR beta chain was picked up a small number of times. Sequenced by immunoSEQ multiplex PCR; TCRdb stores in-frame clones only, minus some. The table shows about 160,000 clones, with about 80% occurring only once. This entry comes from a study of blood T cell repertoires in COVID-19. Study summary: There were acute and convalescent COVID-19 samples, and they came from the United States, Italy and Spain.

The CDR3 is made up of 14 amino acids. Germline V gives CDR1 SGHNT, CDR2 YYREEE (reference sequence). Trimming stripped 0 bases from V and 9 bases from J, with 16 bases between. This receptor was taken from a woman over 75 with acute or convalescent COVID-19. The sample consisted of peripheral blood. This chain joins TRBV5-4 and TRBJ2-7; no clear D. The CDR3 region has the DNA TGTGCCAGCAGCTTGGAACTTGCGAGTGGTAGGCAGTACTTC. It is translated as CASSLELASGRQYF.